What follows are 10 T cell receptor beta chains derived from one specimen sequenced in a study of PD-1 blockade in classical Hodgkin lymphoma. Sequencing used immunoSEQ multiplex PCR; TCRdb keeps in-frame clones, though not all of them. This sample yields around 18,000 clones, of which around 70% are seen a single time; roughly 2.5% belongs to the top ten. Time point denoted: cycle 4 day 1 (C4D1), after more than five weeks of nivolumab. Every single patient, without exception, relapsed after autologous stem cell transplantation, and brentuximab vedotin exposure varied. Magnetic negative selection purified CD4+ T cells from thawed PBMCs. Source: CD4+ T cells from blood, taken before the fourth cycle of nivolumab. The source is a human donor with classical Hodgkin lymphoma.

This chain connects TRBV4-3 to TRBJ2-3, with D perhaps matching TRBD1 (6 bases). Trimming took off 1 base at V and 8 bases at J, with 7 bases between the two ends. This CDR3 has 12 residues. The V gene's germline CDR1 is LGHNA and CDR2 YSLEER. The CDR3, as DNA: TGCGCCAGCAGCCAAGTACAGGGTACGCAGTATTTT. It codes for CASSQVQGTQYF.

This clone came up a few times. Other DNA variants within this sample encode the same CDR3. The rearrangement links TRBV10-3 to TRBJ1-4, with TRBD1 matching 9 bases. Looked up from germline, CDR1 is ENHRY and CDR2 is SYGVKD. The CDR3 is 13 residues long. V was clipped by 10 bases and J by 4 bases; unmatched bases: 4. CDR3 DNA: TGTGCCACCTCGGGACAGGGTAATGAAAAACTGTTTTTT. This codes for CATSGQGNEKLFF.

J is TRBJ2-3 and V is TRBV5-1; no clear D gene. V was clipped by 0 bases and J by 0 bases, with 5 bases between them. Germline V gene data show CDR1 as SGHRS and CDR2 as YFSETQ. The CDR3 is 14 amino acids. CDR3 nucleotides: TGCGCCAGCAGCTTGGGGCAGAGCACAGATACGCAGTATTTT. Protein: CASSLGQSTDTQYF.

The chain links TRBV28 to TRBJ1-2; unclear D gene. This CDR3 has 15 amino acids. Germline V gene lookup returns CDR1 MDHEN and CDR2 SYDVKM. V gave up 5 bases and J gave up 4 bases, with 17 bases separating them. The CDR3 DNA sequence: TGTGCCAGCAGTCCCGGTGGCGCCAGCGGCTATGGCTACACCTTC. This encodes CASSPGGASGYGYTF.

V and J are TRBV5-1 and TRBJ1-2; TRBD1 agrees at 9 bases. J was trimmed by 4 bases and V by 4 bases; bases with no gene match: 8. Germline V gene sequence: CDR1 SGHRS, CDR2 YFSETQ. The CDR3 runs 15 residues. CDR3 protein: CASSAGTGKGYGYTF. The CDR3 nucleotides are TGCGCCAGCAGCGCCGGGACAGGGAAGGGCTATGGCTACACCTTC.

This clone was observed once. V usage is TRBV15 and J usage is TRBJ2-3; D possibly corresponds to TRBD2 (6 bases). V lost 0 bases and J 3 bases, leaving 16 bases between the germline ends. Looked up from germline, CDR1 is LNHNV and CDR2 is YYDKDF (reference sequence). This CDR3 comprises 17 residues. In DNA form, the CDR3 reads TGTGCCACCAGCAGAGATATTACGGGAGAAGTGACAGATACGCAGTATTTT. Its translation: CATSRDITGEVTDTQYF.

There are a few counts of this clone. The chain employs TRBV11-3 and TRBJ1-1; weak D call: TRBD1 (6 bases). The CDR3 is 13 amino acids. The V and J ends lost 4 bases and 3 bases respectively, with 9 bases between them. Germline V gene data show CDR1 as SGHNT and CDR2 as YENEEA. The CDR3 loop reads CASSSSGDTEAFF. In DNA form, the CDR3 reads TGTGCCAGCAGCTCATCAGGGGACACTGAAGCTTTCTTT. Supplemented by reference TRBV11-3 and TRBJ1-1, the full variable domain reads EAGVVQSPRYKIIEKKQPVAFWCNPISGHNTLYWYLQNLGQGPELLIRYENEEAVDDSQLPKDRFSAERLKGVDSTLKIQPAELGDSAVYLCASSSSGDTEAFFGQGTRLTVV.

This rearrangement joins TRBV12-5 to TRBJ2-2; 9 positions match TRBD1. Per germline, CDR1 LGHNT and CDR2 FRNRAP. After removal of 5 bases from V and 0 bases from J, the junction contained 1 base not matched to a gene. The CDR3 has 15 residues. Here the CDR3 reads CASGHRGPNTGELFF. In DNA, the CDR3 is TGTGCTAGTGGTCACAGGGGGCCGAACACCGGGGAGCTGTTTTTT.

The chain couples TRBV18 to TRBJ1-4; 7 nucleotides line up with TRBD1. This CDR3 region has 13 residues. Germline V gene lookup returns CDR1 KGHSH and CDR2 LQKENI. After removal of 6 bases from V and 8 bases from J, the junction contained 6 bases not matched to a gene. The CDR3 protein is CASSTGLREKLFF. The CDR3 coding sequence is TGTGCCAGCTCGACAGGGCTGAGGGAAAAACTGTTTTTT.

This chain uses TRBV5-1 with TRBJ2-5; 9 bases are shared with TRBD1. Per germline, CDR1 SGHRS and CDR2 YFSETQ. This CDR3 spans 15 amino acids. The V gene end was trimmed by 4 bases and the J gene end by 4 bases; junction bases not matched to a gene: 8. The CDR3 reads CASSQLTGGGETQYF. In DNA form, the CDR3 reads TGCGCCAGCAGCCAATTGACAGGGGGTGGAGAGACCCAGTACTTC.